This TCR beta chain is drawn from a study of metastatic and nonmetastatic thyroid tumors. The overall study: The study looked at repertoires side by side in blood and in tumor or nodule tissue from malignant and benign thyroid patients.

This clone has only a few counts. The antigen is not known. Authors' processing steps: Built for papillary thyroid cancer, a distant-metastasis classifier drew on CDR3 differences across clinicopathological groups. TCRdb re-called the PCR reads through MiXCR. The V and J calls were not made by the authors but by TCRdb's processing. Found here are about 52,000 clones, over 15% of them singletons; the top ten hold under 3%. Study-wide results and caveats: Compared with benign nodules, malignant thyroid tumors were reported to have significantly higher TCR beta diversity in both blood and tumor.

Looked up from germline, CDR1 is MNHEY and CDR2 is SMNVEV (reference sequence). This CDR3 is 15 amino acids long. Trimming shortened V by 3 bases and J by 2 bases, and 14 bases separated the two germline ends. Among the patients, none had received any treatment before thyroid surgery. The sequenced material came from blood. V usage is TRBV27 and J usage is TRBJ2-7; TRBD1 might be the D (6 bases). This TCR came from a female donor with papillary thyroid cancer or a benign thyroid nodule (not recorded which). Some clones in this sample may be carry-over from other donors' samples. CDR3 DNA: TGTGCCAGCAGTTTGGGTCGAGGACAGACCTACGAGCAGTACTTC. Amino acid sequence: CASSLGRGQTYEQYF.